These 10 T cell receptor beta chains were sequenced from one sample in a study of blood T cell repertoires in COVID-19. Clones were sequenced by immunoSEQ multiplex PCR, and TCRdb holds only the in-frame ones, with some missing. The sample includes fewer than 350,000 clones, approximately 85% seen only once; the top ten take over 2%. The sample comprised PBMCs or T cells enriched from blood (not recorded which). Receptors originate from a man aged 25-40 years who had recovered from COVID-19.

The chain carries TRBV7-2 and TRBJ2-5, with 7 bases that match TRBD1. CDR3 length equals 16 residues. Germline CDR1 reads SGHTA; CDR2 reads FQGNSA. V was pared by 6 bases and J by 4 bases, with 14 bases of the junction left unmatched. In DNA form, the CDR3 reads TGTGCCAGCAGTCAGGGGGTGGGGGTTTGGGGAGAGACCCAGTACTTC. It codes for CASSQGVGVWGETQYF. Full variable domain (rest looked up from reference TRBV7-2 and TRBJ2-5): GAGVSQSPSNKVTEKGKDVELRCDPISGHTALYWYRQSLGQGLEFLIYFQGNSAPDKSGLPSDRFSAERTGGSVSTLTIQRTQQEDSAVYLCASSQGVGVWGETQYFGPGTRLLVL.

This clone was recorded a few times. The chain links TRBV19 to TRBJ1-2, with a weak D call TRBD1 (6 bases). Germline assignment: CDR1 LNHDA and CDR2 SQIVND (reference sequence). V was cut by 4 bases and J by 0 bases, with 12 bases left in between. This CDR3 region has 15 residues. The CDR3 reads CASSTNRVANYGYTF. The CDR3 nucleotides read TGTGCCAGTAGTACAAACAGGGTGGCTAACTATGGCTACACCTTC.

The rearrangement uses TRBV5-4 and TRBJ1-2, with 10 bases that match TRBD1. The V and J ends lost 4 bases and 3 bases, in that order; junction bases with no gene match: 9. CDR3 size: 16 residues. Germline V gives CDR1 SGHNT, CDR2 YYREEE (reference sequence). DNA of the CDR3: TGTGCCAGCAGCCCACTCCGGGACAGGGGCGACTATGGCTACACCTTC. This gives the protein CASSPLRDRGDYGYTF.

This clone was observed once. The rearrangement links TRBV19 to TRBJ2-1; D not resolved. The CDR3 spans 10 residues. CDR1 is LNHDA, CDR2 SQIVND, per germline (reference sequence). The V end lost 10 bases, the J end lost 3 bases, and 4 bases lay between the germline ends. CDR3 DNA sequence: TGTGCCACTTACTACAATGAGCAGTTCTTC. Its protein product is CATYYNEQFF.

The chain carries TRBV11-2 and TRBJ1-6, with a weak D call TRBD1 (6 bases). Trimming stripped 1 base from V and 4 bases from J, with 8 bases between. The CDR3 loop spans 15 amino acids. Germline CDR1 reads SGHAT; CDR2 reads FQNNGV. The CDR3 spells CASSLGTDYNSPLHF. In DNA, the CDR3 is TGTGCCAGCAGCTTAGGGACAGATTATAATTCACCCCTCCACTTT.

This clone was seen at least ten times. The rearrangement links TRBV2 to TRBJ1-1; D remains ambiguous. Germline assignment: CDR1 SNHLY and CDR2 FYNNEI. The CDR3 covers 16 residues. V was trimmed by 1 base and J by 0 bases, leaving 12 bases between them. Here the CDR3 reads CASSEDIRIMNTEAFF. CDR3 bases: TGTGCCAGCAGTGAAGACATACGAATTATGAACACTGAAGCTTTCTTT.

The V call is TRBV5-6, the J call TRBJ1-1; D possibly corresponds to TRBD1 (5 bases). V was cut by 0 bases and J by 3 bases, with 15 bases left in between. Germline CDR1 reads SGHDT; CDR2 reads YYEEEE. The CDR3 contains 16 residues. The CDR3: CASSLGLGSGDTEAFF. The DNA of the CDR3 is TGTGCCAGCAGCTTGGGCCTTGGATCGGGGGACACTGAAGCTTTCTTT.

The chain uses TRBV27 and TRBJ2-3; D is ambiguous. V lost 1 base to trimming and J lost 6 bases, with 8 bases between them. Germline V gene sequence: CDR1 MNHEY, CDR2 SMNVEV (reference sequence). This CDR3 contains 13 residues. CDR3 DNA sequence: TGTGCCAGCAGTTTATACTGGCGGGATACGCAGTATTTT. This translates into CASSLYWRDTQYF.

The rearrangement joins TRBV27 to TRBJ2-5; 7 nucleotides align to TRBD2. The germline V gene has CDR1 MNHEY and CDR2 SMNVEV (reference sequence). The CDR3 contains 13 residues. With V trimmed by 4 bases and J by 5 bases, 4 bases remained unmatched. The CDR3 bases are TGTGCCAGCAGTTCCTGGGGAGGGGAGACCCAGTACTTC. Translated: CASSSWGGETQYF.

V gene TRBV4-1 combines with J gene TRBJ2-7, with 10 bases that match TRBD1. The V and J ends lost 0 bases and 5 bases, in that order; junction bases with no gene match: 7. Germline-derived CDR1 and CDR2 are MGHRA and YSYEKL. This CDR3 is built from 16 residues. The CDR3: CASSQDRDRGWDEQYF. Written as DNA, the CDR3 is TGCGCCAGCAGCCAAGACCGGGACAGGGGTTGGGACGAGCAGTACTTC.